The rows below give T cell receptor beta chains drawn from one sample of a study of shared clonotypes between healthy human individuals. The assay was immunoSEQ multiplex PCR, and TCRdb's table has in-frame clones only and misses some. The sample carries roughly 550,000 clones, around 95% recorded once. The sequenced sample consisted of naive CD8+ T cells sorted from blood. The receptors were sampled from a young woman in good health. The CDR3 runs from the conserved cysteine through the conserved F or W. Fields, in order: V gene, CDR3 protein.

v_call: TRBV27; cdr3_aa: CASAVGDPYNEQFF
v_call: TRBV19; cdr3_aa: CASSIARDSHNEQFF
v_call: TRBV19; cdr3_aa: CASSIDGEVPDQYF
v_call: TRBV7-9; cdr3_aa: CASSLVTGSGNTIYF
v_call: TRBV2; cdr3_aa: CASSDRPLTGELFF
v_call: TRBV6-5; cdr3_aa: CASSLAGGPSEQFF
v_call: TRBV19; cdr3_aa: CASSRPPGQGRTEAFF
v_call: TRBV14; cdr3_aa: CASSQGDTSLNEQFF
v_call: TRBV27; cdr3_aa: CASSPTSAGGWFYEQYF
v_call: TRBV5-6; cdr3_aa: CASSLGTYEQYF
v_call: TRBV27; cdr3_aa: CASSPRQSNQPQHF
v_call: TRBV5-5; cdr3_aa: CASSLSGRDAEAFF
v_call: TRBV6-4; cdr3_aa: CASTIAGGPETQYF
v_call: TRBV14; cdr3_aa: CASSQGDRYEQYF
v_call: TRBV30; cdr3_aa: CAWSVLGGLNTEAFF
v_call: TRBV5-1; cdr3_aa: CASSGAGTARNGGELFF
v_call: TRBV9; cdr3_aa: CASSPYSVAYNEQFF
v_call: TRBV27; cdr3_aa: CASSLSASGSYNEQFF
v_call: TRBV5-1; cdr3_aa: CASSLAALAGALRSYNEQFF
v_call: TRBV16; cdr3_aa: CASSLTGTGELFF
v_call: TRBV27; cdr3_aa: CASTRTGATNEKLFF
v_call: TRBV6-1; cdr3_aa: CASSDPGGQYF
v_call: TRBV5-6; cdr3_aa: CASSFLDERFGELFF
v_call: TRBV15; cdr3_aa: CATSRDRGGSYEQYF
v_call: TRBV28; cdr3_aa: CASSFRGRALAGELFF
v_call: TRBV5-4; cdr3_aa: CASSGRANVLTF